Below are 30 T cell receptor beta chains sequenced from a single sample in a study of T cell repertoires in cytomegalovirus infection. One entry per CDR3 protein results from TCRdb running MiXCR on the reads. Among 100,000 to 150,000 distinct CDR3 sequences listed, 8.8% were seen once. Sequenced sample: PBMCs. The receptors stem from a human donor in good health (CMV status not recorded). Some clones in this sample may be carry-over from other donors' samples.

The sample holds a few counts of this clonotype. The rearrangement joins TRBV18 to TRBJ1-5; D uncertain. V dropped 6 bases and J dropped 7 bases, with 10 bases sitting between them. The CDR3 contains 12 residues. Germline CDR1 reads KGHSH; CDR2 reads LQKENI. The CDR3 loop reads CASSPSEQPQHF. The CDR3 DNA reads TGTGCCAGCTCCCCATCCGAACAGCCCCAGCATTTT.

The chain employs TRBV29-1 and TRBJ1-1, with no clear D. The CDR3 contains 13 residues. V lost 4 bases and J 4 bases, leaving 13 bases between the germline ends. CDR1 and CDR2 from the germline V gene are SQVTM and ANQGSEA. CDR3 protein: CSVGAGSGTEAFF. The CDR3 DNA reads TGCAGCGTTGGGGCCGGGTCCGGCACTGAAGCTTTCTTT.

This clonotype appeared many times. The J gene is TRBJ2-1, the V gene TRBV2, with D possibly TRBD2 on 7 matching bases. Trimming pared 1 base from V and 10 bases from J, leaving 23 bases between. Per the germline V gene, CDR1 is SNHLY and CDR2 is FYNNEI. The CDR3 has 17 amino acids. CDR3 bases: TGTGCCAGCAGTGAAGGTCTCCGTGGGGGGGCTTTAAAAGAGCAGTTCTTC. Translated, it gives CASSEGLRGGALKEQFF.

The chain is built from TRBV7-2 and TRBJ1-2, with D tentatively TRBD1 (5 bases). Deletions cut 6 bases from V and 4 bases from J, with 15 bases between. Per the germline V gene, CDR1 is SGHTA and CDR2 is FQGNSA. The CDR3 is 14 amino acids. The CDR3 region has the DNA TGTGCCAGCAGTCCAGGGCACATATTCTATGGCTACACCTTC. This translates into CASSPGHIFYGYTF.

The sample holds a few counts of this clonotype. The genes are TRBV5-4 and TRBJ2-1, with D possibly being TRBD1 (6 bases). The CDR3 runs 17 residues. The V end lost 4 bases, the J end lost 0 bases, and 17 bases lay between the germline ends. Germline CDR1 is SGHNT and CDR2 is YYREEE (reference sequence). The CDR3, as DNA: TGTGCCAGCAGCCCGGGTGGGGGCATCTCCTCCTACAATGAGCAGTTCTTC. Its protein product is CASSPGGGISSYNEQFF.

This clonotype was observed a few times. V and J are TRBV3-1 and TRBJ1-1; the D gene is possibly TRBD1 (5 bases). CDR1 is LGHDT and CDR2 is YNNKEL in the germline V gene (reference sequence). Trimming pared 2 bases from V and 0 bases from J, leaving 10 bases between. There are 15 residues in the CDR3. CDR3 sequence reads: CASSQFRDLNTEAFF. The DNA for the CDR3 is TGTGCCAGCAGCCAATTCAGGGATCTGAACACTGAAGCTTTCTTT.

At least ten counts were recorded for this clonotype. V is TRBV29-1 and J is TRBJ1-2; TRBD1 matches 8 bases. The J segment lost 4 bases and the V segment lost 7 bases, leaving 5 bases of the junction unmatched. Germline loops: CDR1 SQVTM, CDR2 ANQGSEA. The CDR3 totals 12 residues. CDR3 region: CSASTGGYGYTF. The CDR3 DNA is TGCAGCGCCAGCACAGGGGGCTATGGCTACACCTTC.

This clonotype was found a few times. The chain is built from TRBV29-1 and TRBJ2-5, with 9 bases that match TRBD1. Germline V lookup: CDR1 SQVTM, CDR2 ANQGSEA. The V segment lost 8 bases and the J segment 2 bases; nucleotides outside the gene matches: 3. The CDR3 length is 12 residues. The DNA for the CDR3 is TGCAGCTTCGGGACAGGGCAAGAGACCCAGTACTTC. Encoded protein: CSFGTGQETQYF.

This clonotype has a count of ten or more. The chain has TRBV28 and TRBJ1-2; D unresolved. Germline V gene data show CDR1 as MDHEN and CDR2 as SYDVKM. This CDR3 comprises 13 residues. Trimming shortened V by 6 bases and J by 1 base, and 9 bases separated the two germline ends. The CDR3: CASRTTHNYGYTF. In DNA form, the CDR3 reads TGTGCCAGCAGGACCACTCATAACTATGGCTACACCTTC.

This clonotype was counted only a few times. The chain joins TRBV28 to TRBJ2-1; D unclear. The CDR3 is 13 amino acids. Germline lookup yields CDR1 MDHEN and CDR2 SYDVKM. V lost 5 bases, J lost 6 bases, and 11 bases lay in between. CDR3 nucleotides: TGTGCCAGCAGTCCGGCCTGGCGCAATGAGCAGTTCTTC. It codes for CASSPAWRNEQFF.

This clonotype was seen at least ten times. The chain combines TRBV12-3 or TRBV12-4 with TRBJ1-6; TRBD1 agrees at 7 bases. V lost 0 bases to trimming and J lost 7 bases; unmatched junction nucleotides: 3. The length of the CDR3 is 15 residues. CDR3 bases: TGTGCCAGCAGTTTAGCTCAGGGGGGGAATTCACCCCTCCACTTT. Protein product: CASSLAQGGNSPLHF.

This clonotype has just a few counts. The chain employs TRBV29-1 and TRBJ1-1, with 9 bases matching TRBD1. The ends lost 6 bases at V and 8 bases at J; junction bases unmatched: 16. The CDR3 is 15 amino acids. Germline CDR1 is SQVTM and CDR2 is ANQGSEA. In DNA, the CDR3 is TGCAGCGTAGACTACATTGGGACAGGGCTTGGCGAAGCTTTCTTT. It is translated as CSVDYIGTGLGEAFF.

This clonotype was found many times. V gene TRBV19 combines with J gene TRBJ1-4; possible D gene TRBD1, 5 bases. The CDR3 sequence is 17 residues long. Trimming stripped 7 bases from V and 0 bases from J, with 18 bases between. Germline-derived CDR1 and CDR2 are LNHDA and SQIVND (reference sequence). The CDR3 spells CASNSRLGAATNEKLFF. Here the CDR3 DNA reads TGTGCCAGTAATTCCCGGCTTGGGGCTGCAACTAATGAAAAACTGTTTTTT. Combining the CDR3 with reference TRBV19 and TRBJ1-4 gives the whole variable domain DGGITQSPKYLFRKEGQNVTLSCEQNLNHDAMYWYRQDPGQGLRLIYYSQIVNDFQKGDIAEGYSVSREKKESFPLTVTSAQKNPTAFYLCASNSRLGAATNEKLFFGSGTQLSVL.

This clonotype came up many times. CDR3 coding DNA: TGTGCCAGCAGCTTCGGAGACGCGAACTACGAGCAGTACTTC. Translation: CASSFGDANYEQYF. This chain uses TRBV11-2 with TRBJ2-7; no firm D call. This CDR3 is built from 14 residues. Germline CDR1 is SGHAT and CDR2 is FQNNGV. Trimming removed 3 bases at V and 3 bases at J, with 12 bases between.

This clonotype was detected many times. The chain recombines TRBV14 with TRBJ1-2; a weak D match, TRBD1 (5 bases). Looked up from germline, CDR1 is SGHDN and CDR2 is FVKESK. The CDR3 is 14 residues long. V lost 2 bases, J lost 6 bases, and 13 bases lay in between. The CDR3 DNA sequence: TGTGCCAGCAGCCAAAATTTCGCGGGGGATGGCTACACCTTC. This codes for CASSQNFAGDGYTF.

The CDR3 protein is CASSRTRPYEQYF. The CDR3 DNA follows: TGTGCCAGCAGTAGGACACGTCCCTACGAGCAGTACTTC. The chain recombines TRBV12-3 or TRBV12-4 with TRBJ2-7, with a tentative D call TRBD1 (5 bases). Deletions cut 5 bases from V and 2 bases from J, with 10 bases between. The CDR3 length is 13 residues.

This clonotype was counted a few times. This chain uses TRBV7-9 with TRBJ2-2; D is undetermined. Trimming shortened V by 2 bases and J by 1 base, and 8 bases separated the two germline ends. Germline V gene sequence: CDR1 SEHNR, CDR2 FQNEAQ (reference sequence). This CDR3 region has 15 residues. Written as DNA, the CDR3 is TGTGCCAGCAGCTTATTAAGTGGGAACACCGGGGAGCTGTTTTTT. It yields the protein CASSLLSGNTGELFF.

This clonotype was observed many times. The chain joins TRBV7-2 to TRBJ1-4; D is undetermined. The CDR3 has 15 residues. Trimming removed 4 bases from V and 8 bases from J, with 17 bases in between. CDR1 and CDR2 from the germline V gene are SGHTA and FQGNSA. This CDR3 is CASSSRRPTGEKLFF. DNA for the CDR3: TGTGCCAGCAGCTCCCGTAGGCCCACGGGGGAAAAACTGTTTTTT.

This clonotype was seen a handful of times. Given a much more abundant clone one base away, this may be a read error. The chain combines TRBV4-1 with TRBJ2-3, with TRBD1 matching over 7 bases. CDR1 is MGHRA and CDR2 is YSYEKL in the germline V gene. This CDR3 region has 15 residues. CDR3 sequence reads: CVSSQEGARTDTQYF. The CDR3 DNA is TGCGTCAGCAGCCAAGAGGGGGCGCGTACAGATACGCAGTATTTT.

About this clonotype itself: Being one base from a much bigger clone, this may be a read error. The rearrangement links TRBV2 to TRBJ1-5, with D possibly being TRBD1 (6 bases). Per germline, CDR1 SNHLY and CDR2 FYNNEI. CDR3 length: 14 amino acids. Trimming shortened V by 3 bases and J by 10 bases, and 16 bases separated the two germline ends. The CDR3 region is CASSDRGPDHPQHF. CDR3 nucleotide sequence: TGTGCCAGCAGTGACAGGGGCCCCGACCACCCCCAGCATTTT.

This clonotype was seen at least ten times. The chain employs TRBV6-5 and TRBJ1-5; 7 bases map to TRBD1. The CDR3 loop spans 16 amino acids. The junction had 13 bases not matched to a gene; V was cut back by 5 bases and J by 6 bases. Germline-derived CDR1 and CDR2 are MNHEY and SVGAGI. CDR3 sequence: CASSLTGAGGSQPQHF. CDR3 coding DNA: TGTGCCAGCAGTCTTACTGGGGCAGGGGGGAGTCAGCCCCAGCATTTT.

This clonotype was picked up a small number of times. This chain connects TRBV19 to TRBJ2-1; tentatively, D is TRBD1 (6 bases). Trimming shortened V by 3 bases and J by 1 base, and 13 bases separated the two germline ends. The V gene's germline CDR1 is LNHDA and CDR2 SQIVND (reference sequence). The CDR3 spans 16 residues. The CDR3 spells CASSIMWGQSYNEQFF. The CDR3 nucleotides are TGTGCCAGTAGTATTATGTGGGGGCAATCCTACAATGAGCAGTTCTTC.

This clonotype has a handful of counts. CDR3 nucleotides: TGTGCCAGCAGCCAAGAATCTAGCGGCTACAATGAGCAGTTCTTC. It specifies CASSQESSGYNEQFF. The chain employs TRBV3-1 and TRBJ2-1; TRBD2 matches at 7 bases. Germline V gene data show CDR1 as LGHDT and CDR2 as YNNKEL (reference sequence). V was pared by 0 bases and J by 3 bases, with 2 bases of the junction left unmatched. The CDR3 is made up of 15 amino acids.

This clonotype was detected only a few times. J is TRBJ2-5 and V is TRBV7-9; tentatively, D is TRBD1 or TRBD2 (5 bases each). CDR1 and CDR2 (germline): SEHNR, FQNEAQ (reference sequence). V lost 1 base to trimming and J lost 5 bases, with 11 bases between them. This CDR3 has 14 amino acids. The CDR3 bases are TGTGCCAGCAGCTTAGAGAGAGGGGTCGAGACCCAGTACTTC. Amino acids: CASSLERGVETQYF. Full variable domain (remainder filled in from reference TRBV7-9 and TRBJ2-5): DTGVSQNPRHKITKRGQNVTFRCDPISEHNRLYWYRQTLGQGPEFLTYFQNEAQLEKSRLLSDRFSAERPKGSFSTLEIQRTEQGDSAMYLCASSLERGVETQYFGPGTRLLVL.

This clonotype has a count of ten or more. This chain links TRBV7-2 with TRBJ2-1; 13 bases line up with TRBD2. Per germline, CDR1 SGHTA and CDR2 FQGNSA. The V segment lost 4 bases and the J segment 4 bases; nucleotides outside the gene matches: 4. The CDR3 loop spans 16 amino acids. DNA for the CDR3: TGTGCCAGCAGCTCTAGACTAGCGGGGGGTTACAATGAGCAGTTCTTC. It codes for CASSSRLAGGYNEQFF. The full variable domain, completed using reference TRBV7-2 and TRBJ2-1, is GAGVSQSPSNKVTEKGKDVELRCDPISGHTALYWYRQSLGQGLEFLIYFQGNSAPDKSGLPSDRFSAERTGGSVSTLTIQRTQQEDSAVYLCASSSRLAGGYNEQFFGPGTRLTVL.

The chain employs TRBV19 and TRBJ2-5; 7 nucleotides line up with TRBD1. Germline values: CDR1 LNHDA, CDR2 SQIVND (reference sequence). J was trimmed by 5 bases and V by 5 bases; bases with no gene match: 20. The CDR3 is made up of 18 amino acids. CDR3 protein: CASSLRRVGRGISETQYF. CDR3 nucleotides: TGTGCCAGTAGTCTCCGACGGGTTGGCAGGGGGATTTCGGAGACCCAGTACTTC.

This clonotype was counted only a few times. The rearrangement links TRBV28 to TRBJ2-4; TRBD2 matches at 10 bases. Trimming cost V 5 bases and J 4 bases; bases outside gene matches: 5. The germline V gene encodes CDR1 MDHEN and CDR2 SYDVKM. This CDR3 region has 15 residues. As DNA, the CDR3 is TGTGCCAGCAGTCTAGCGGGGGCCGGAAAAAACATTCAGTACTTC. It translates to CASSLAGAGKNIQYF.

In its sample, this clonotype was seen a few times. The chain uses TRBV19 and TRBJ1-2; a weak D match, TRBD1 (6 bases). The CDR3 has 14 amino acids. V lost 3 bases and J 5 bases, leaving 13 bases between the germline ends. From germline, CDR1 is LNHDA and CDR2 SQIVND (reference sequence). CDR3 sequence reads: CASSIGTQFYGYTF. The CDR3 nucleotides are TGTGCCAGTAGTATCGGGACACAGTTTTATGGCTACACCTTC.

Of note for this clonotype: A clone one base away is much larger, so this may be a read error. The V and J genes are TRBV20-1 and TRBJ2-5; either TRBD1 or TRBD2 may fit D (5 bases each). The germline V gene encodes CDR1 DFQATT and CDR2 SNEGSKA (reference sequence). This CDR3 is 15 amino acids long. CDR3 nucleotides: TGCTGTGCTAGAGTTCTGGGACGCCCCCAAGAGACCCAGTACTTC. It yields the protein CCARVLGRPQETQYF.

Turning to this clonotype: A single base separates this from a much larger clone, so it may be a read error. CDR3 sequence: CDSSFQGAMREQYF. The CDR3 DNA follows: TGTGACAGCAGTTTCCAGGGGGCGATGAGGGAGCAGTACTTC. The J gene is TRBJ2-7, the V gene TRBV6-5; 8 bases are shared with TRBD1. The CDR3 totals 14 residues. CDR1 and CDR2 from the germline V gene are MNHEY and SVGAGI.